This T cell receptor beta chain was observed in a study of T cells in Graves' hyperthyroidism and ophthalmopathy. TCR beta CDR3 sequences were amplified from RNA transcripts. The HTBI primer set drove a first-round RT-PCR of the TCR CDR3. From the multiplex PCR reads, TCRdb called clonotypes with MiXCR, one entry per CDR3 protein. This sample has 600,000 to 650,000 distinct CDR3 sequences, with around 20% found just once. In this sample, this clonotype turned up a few times. Its target is unknown. Per germline, CDR1 SGHAT and CDR2 FQNNGV. The CDR3 length is 13 residues. V lost 5 bases to trimming and J lost 3 bases, with 11 bases between them. Study outcomes and limitations: The blood repertoire included most of the expanded thyroid clonotypes above 0.001.

At least 3 on the Clinical Activity Score was recorded for ophthalmopathy patients, who also had NOSPECS grade at least 4 and duration under 3 months. Patients were excluded for uncontrolled infection, other autoimmune disease, pregnancy or lactation. Clinical symptoms, serum thyroxine and TRAb, thyroid ultrasound and orbital computed tomography were used for the diagnoses. Sequencing used blood. This clonotype was obtained from a man aged 30 to 39 with Graves' ophthalmopathy. V and J are TRBV11-2 and TRBJ2-7; D possibly corresponds to TRBD1 (6 bases). The CDR3 reads CASSPKTGYEQYF. The CDR3 nucleotides are TGTGCCAGCAGCCCCAAGACAGGCTACGAGCAGTACTTC.